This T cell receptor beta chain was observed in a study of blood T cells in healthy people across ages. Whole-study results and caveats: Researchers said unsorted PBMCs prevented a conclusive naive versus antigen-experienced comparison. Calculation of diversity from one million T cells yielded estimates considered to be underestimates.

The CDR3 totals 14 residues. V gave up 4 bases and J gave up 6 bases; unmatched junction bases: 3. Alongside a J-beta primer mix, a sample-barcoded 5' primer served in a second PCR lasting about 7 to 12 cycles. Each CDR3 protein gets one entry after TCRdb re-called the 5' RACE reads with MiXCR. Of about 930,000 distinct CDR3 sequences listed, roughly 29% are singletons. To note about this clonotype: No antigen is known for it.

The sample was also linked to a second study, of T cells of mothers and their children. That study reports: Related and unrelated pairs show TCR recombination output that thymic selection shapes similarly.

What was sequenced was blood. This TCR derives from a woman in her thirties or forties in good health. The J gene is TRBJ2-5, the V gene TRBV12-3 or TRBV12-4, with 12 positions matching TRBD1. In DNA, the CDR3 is TGTGCCAGCAGTTGGGACAGGGGGCGAAAGACCCAGTACTTC. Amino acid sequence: CASSWDRGRKTQYF.